This T cell receptor beta chain is drawn from a study of T cells after yellow fever vaccination (dated by TCRdb to about 2019). About the study as a whole: The SMART-Seq v4 Ultra Low Input RNA kit was used to prepare libraries from fractions with low cell numbers. To follow T-cell clones before and after primary and booster YFV17D yellow fever vaccination, bulk TCR alpha and beta repertoires were sequenced over time. Two healthy male donors made up the cohort, one aged 18 to 30 years and the other aged 30 to 40 years. Blood was collected at multiple timepoints before and after primary and secondary immunization, and bulk PBMC replicates and cell subsets were isolated.

With respect to this clonotype: The target of this receptor is not known. Base qualities were left out, and no much larger clone turns up one base away.

Trimming removed 2 bases from V and 2 bases from J, leaving 7 bases between the germline ends. The CDR3 goes from the cysteine to the valine over 13 residues. Kept here is only the CDR3 DNA, which spans 39 bases and is read in frame from base 1. The germline V gene encodes CDR1 SGHVS and CDR2 FQNEAQ. Paper-wide results and their limitations: Most clones expanded after primary vaccination were re-detected after the booster (almost 98% of CD4 and around 86% of CD8), suggesting broad memory maintenance. Computational filtering was needed because FACS-sorted repertoires could contain abundant contaminating clonotypes from the bulk population. A small fraction of clonotypes appeared in both the CD4 and CD8 compartments, likely as a result of convergent recombination. The study included only two donors, which limits how far the findings can be generalized. The secondary T-cell response was weaker than the primary response but faster, peaking on day 5 instead of day 15.

The treatment or condition label corresponds to: live attenuated yellow fever vaccine strain. At every blood-draw timepoint, two biological replicates of bulk PBMCs were collected. A standard Ficoll-Paque protocol was used to isolate PBMCs from peripheral blood. TriZol was used to extract RNA from bulk PBMCs, CD4 and CD8 fractions, and dextramer-positive and dextramer-negative fractions. TCR cDNA was synthesized by 5'RACE template switching, through which a universal primer site and unique molecular identifiers were introduced. Priming of cDNA synthesis was performed from both the TCR alpha and TCR beta constant segments. Library amplification used two PCR steps, and the second PCR step added sample barcodes and sequencing adapters. Sequencing of libraries was done on Illumina HiSeq 2500 (2x100 bp) or NovaSeq (2x150 bp). Per the authors' processing: Reads were demultiplexed and collapsed into UMI consensus sequences with MIGEC, and V(D)J alignment was performed with MiXCR. Using edgeR on replicate PBMC samples, clonotypes were called vaccine-responding if FDR was below 0.01 and the log2 fold change was above 5 up to day 15. Each bulk clonotype was labeled CD4 or CD8 based on which sequenced repertoire, CD4 or CD8, contained the clonotype at higher abundance. The raw public data were reprocessed by TCRdb itself: fastp quality trimming at Q25, MiXCR clonotype calling, in-frame beta chains only. Merged by CDR3 protein, the rows form single entries marked with the most common genes and DNA. TCRdb's processing, not the authors' own work, is the source of the V and J calls. This sample has under 550,000 distinct CDR3 sequences in its table, and 20% to 25% of those were observed once. Roughly a sixth of the sample lies in the top ten.

The source of this sequence is a man aged 18 to 30 who received the YFV17D yellow fever vaccine. The chain couples TRBV7-8 to TRBJ2-7; the D gene assignment is ambiguous. The sample consisted of PBMCs, taken approximately 22 days after the first yellow fever vaccination. The CDR3 region has the sequence CASSLLEPYEQYV. The sequenced DNA is TGTGCCAGCAGCTTACTTGAACCCTACGAGCAGTACGTC.